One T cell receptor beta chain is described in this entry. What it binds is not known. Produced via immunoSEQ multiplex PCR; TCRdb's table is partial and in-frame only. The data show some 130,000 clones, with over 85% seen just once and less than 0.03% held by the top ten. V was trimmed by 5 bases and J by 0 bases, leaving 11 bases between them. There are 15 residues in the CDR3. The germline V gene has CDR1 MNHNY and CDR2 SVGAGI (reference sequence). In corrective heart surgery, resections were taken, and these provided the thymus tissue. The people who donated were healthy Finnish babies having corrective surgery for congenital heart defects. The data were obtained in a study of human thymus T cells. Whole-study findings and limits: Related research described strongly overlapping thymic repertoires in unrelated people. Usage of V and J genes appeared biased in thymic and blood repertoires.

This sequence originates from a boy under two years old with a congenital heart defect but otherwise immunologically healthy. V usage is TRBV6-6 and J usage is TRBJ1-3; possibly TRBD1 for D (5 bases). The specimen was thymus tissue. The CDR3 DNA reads TGTGCCAGCAGTCACGGGGGGGTCTCTGGAAACACCATATATTTT. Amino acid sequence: CASSHGGVSGNTIYF.